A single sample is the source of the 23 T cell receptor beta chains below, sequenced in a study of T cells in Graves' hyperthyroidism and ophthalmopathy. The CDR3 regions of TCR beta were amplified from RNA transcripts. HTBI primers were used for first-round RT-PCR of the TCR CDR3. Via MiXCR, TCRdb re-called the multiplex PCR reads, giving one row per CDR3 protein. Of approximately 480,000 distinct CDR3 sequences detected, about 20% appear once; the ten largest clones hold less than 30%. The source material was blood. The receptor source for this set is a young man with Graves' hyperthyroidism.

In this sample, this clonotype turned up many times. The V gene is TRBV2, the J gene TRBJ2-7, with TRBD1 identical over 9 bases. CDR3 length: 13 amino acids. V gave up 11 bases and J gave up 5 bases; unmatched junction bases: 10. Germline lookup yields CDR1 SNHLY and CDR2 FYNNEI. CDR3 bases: TGTGCCGGGAGGGACAGGGAGGACCACGAGCAGTACTTC. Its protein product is CAGRDREDHEQYF.

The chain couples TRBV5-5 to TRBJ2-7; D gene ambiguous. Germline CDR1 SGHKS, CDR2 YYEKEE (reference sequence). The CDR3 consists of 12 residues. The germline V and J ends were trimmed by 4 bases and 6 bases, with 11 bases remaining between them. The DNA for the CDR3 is TGTGCCAGCAGCCCGCAGATTGGCGAGCAGTACTTC. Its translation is CASSPQIGEQYF.

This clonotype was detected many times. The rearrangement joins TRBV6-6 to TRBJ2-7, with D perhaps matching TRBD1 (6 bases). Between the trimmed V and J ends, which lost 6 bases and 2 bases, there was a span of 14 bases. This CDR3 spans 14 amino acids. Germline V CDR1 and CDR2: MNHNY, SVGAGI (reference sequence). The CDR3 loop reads CASSYQGLPYEQYF. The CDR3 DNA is TGTGCCAGCAGCTATCAGGGGTTACCCTACGAGCAGTACTTC.

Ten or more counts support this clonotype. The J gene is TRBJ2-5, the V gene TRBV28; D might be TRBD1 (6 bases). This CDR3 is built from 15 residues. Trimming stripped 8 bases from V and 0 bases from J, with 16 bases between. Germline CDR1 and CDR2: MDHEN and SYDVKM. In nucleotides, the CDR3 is TGTGCCAGCGACGGGGCAGGGGACCACCAAGAGACCCAGTACTTC. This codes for CASDGAGDHQETQYF.

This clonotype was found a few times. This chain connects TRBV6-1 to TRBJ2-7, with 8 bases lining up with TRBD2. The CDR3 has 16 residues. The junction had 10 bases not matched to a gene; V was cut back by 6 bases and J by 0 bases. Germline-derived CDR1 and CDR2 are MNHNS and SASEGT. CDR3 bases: TGTGCCAGCAGCACACCAGCGGGGGCCTACTCCTACGAGCAGTACTTC. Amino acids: CASSTPAGAYSYEQYF.

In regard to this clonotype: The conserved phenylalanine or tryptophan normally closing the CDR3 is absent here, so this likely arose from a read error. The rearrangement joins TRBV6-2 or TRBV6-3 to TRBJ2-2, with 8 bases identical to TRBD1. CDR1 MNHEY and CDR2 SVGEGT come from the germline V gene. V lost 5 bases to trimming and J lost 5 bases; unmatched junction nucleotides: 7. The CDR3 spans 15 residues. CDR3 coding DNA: TGTGCCAGCAGTGTAACAGGGGGTTCGACCGGGGAGCTGTTTTAT. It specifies CASSVTGGSTGELFY.

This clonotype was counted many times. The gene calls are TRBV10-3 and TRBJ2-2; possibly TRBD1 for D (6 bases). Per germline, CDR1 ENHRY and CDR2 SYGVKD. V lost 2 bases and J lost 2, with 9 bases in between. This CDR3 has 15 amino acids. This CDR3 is CAISEGQTNTGELFF. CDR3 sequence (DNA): TGTGCCATCAGTGAGGGACAGACAAACACCGGGGAGCTGTTTTTT.

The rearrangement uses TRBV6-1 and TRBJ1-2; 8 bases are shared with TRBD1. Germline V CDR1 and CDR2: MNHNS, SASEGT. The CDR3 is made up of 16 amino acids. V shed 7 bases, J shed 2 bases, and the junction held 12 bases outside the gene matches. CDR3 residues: CASTRQGRTFNYGYTF. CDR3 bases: TGTGCCAGCACAAGACAGGGGCGAACCTTCAACTATGGCTACACCTTC.

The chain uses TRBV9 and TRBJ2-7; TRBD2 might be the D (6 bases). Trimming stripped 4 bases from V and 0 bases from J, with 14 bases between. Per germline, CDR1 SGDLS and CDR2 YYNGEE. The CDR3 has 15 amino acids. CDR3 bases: TGTGCCAGCAGCCAGGGAGCGGGTCACTCCTACGAGCAGTACTTC. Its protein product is CASSQGAGHSYEQYF.

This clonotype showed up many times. The DNA of the CDR3 is TGTGCCAGCGGTCCGGGACAGATCTACGACGAGCAGTACTTC. It yields the protein CASGPGQIYDEQYF. The chain has TRBV2 and TRBJ2-7, with TRBD1 matching 7 bases. V was pared by 8 bases and J by 5 bases, with 12 bases of the junction left unmatched. The CDR3 covers 14 residues. CDR1 is SNHLY and CDR2 is FYNNEI in the germline V gene.

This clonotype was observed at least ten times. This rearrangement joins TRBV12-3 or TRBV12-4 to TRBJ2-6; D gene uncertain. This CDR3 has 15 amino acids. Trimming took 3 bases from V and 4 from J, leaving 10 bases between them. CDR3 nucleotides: TGTGCCAGCAGTTTGAGGAGCGAAGGGGCCAACGTCCTGACTTTC. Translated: CASSLRSEGANVLTF.

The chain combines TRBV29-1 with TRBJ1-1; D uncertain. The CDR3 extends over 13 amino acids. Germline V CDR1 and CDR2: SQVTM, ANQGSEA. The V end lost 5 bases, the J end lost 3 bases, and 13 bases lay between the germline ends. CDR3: CSVSVKADTEAFF. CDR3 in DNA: TGCAGCGTTAGTGTAAAGGCGGACACTGAAGCTTTCTTT.

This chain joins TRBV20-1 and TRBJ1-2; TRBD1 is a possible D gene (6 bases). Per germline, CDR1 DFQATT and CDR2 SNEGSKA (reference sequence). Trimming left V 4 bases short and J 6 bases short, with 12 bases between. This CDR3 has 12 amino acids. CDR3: CSAIRGRDGYTF. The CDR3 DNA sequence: TGCAGTGCTATCAGGGGACGGGATGGCTACACCTTC.

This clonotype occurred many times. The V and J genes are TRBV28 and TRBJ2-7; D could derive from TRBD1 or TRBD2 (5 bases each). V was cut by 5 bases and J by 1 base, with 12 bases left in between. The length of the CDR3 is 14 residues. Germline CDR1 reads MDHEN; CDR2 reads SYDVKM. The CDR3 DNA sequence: TGTGCCAGCAGTACGCCGGGACGTTCCTACGAGCAGTACTTC. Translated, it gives CASSTPGRSYEQYF.

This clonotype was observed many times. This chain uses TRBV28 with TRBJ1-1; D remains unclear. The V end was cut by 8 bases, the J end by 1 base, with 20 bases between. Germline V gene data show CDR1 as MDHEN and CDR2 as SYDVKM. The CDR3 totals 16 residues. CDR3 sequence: CASYRPPDAGNTEAFF. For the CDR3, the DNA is TGTGCCAGCTATAGGCCCCCCGACGCGGGGAACACTGAAGCTTTCTTT.

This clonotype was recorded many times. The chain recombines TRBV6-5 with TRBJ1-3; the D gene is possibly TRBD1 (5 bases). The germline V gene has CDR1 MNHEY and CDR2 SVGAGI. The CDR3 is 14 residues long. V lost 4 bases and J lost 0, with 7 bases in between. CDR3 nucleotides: TGTGCCAGCAGTTGGGGGGGCTCTGGAAACACCATATATTTT. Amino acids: CASSWGGSGNTIYF.

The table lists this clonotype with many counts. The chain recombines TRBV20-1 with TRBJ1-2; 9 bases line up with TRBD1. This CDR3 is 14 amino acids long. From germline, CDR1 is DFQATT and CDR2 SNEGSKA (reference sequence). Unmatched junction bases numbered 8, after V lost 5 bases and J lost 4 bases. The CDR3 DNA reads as TGCAGTGCTGTGGGACAGGGAGAAAGCTATGGCTACACCTTC. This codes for CSAVGQGESYGYTF.

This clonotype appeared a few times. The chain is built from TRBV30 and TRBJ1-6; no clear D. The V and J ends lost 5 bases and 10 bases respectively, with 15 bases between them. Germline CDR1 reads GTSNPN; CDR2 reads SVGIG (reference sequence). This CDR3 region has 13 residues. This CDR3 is CAWSNGVQSPLHF. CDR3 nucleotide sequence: TGTGCCTGGTCCAACGGGGTACAGTCACCCCTCCACTTT.

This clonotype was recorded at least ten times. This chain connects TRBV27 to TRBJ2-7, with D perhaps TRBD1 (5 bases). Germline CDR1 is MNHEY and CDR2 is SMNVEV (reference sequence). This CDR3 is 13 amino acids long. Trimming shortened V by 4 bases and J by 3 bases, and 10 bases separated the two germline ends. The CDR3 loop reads CASSSGFDYEQYF. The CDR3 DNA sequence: TGTGCCAGCAGTTCAGGGTTTGACTACGAGCAGTACTTC.

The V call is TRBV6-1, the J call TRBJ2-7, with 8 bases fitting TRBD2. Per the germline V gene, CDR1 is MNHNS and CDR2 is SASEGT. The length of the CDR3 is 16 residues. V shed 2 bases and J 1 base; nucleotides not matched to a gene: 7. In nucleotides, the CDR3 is TGTGCCAGCAGTGAAAAGGCGGGAGGATCTTCCTACGAGCAGTACTTC. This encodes CASSEKAGGSSYEQYF.

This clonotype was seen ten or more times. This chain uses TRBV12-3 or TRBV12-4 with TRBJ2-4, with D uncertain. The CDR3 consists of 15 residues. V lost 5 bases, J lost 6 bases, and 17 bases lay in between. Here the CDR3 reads CASSPRASAPNIQYF. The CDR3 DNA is TGTGCCAGCAGTCCCCGGGCCTCAGCCCCAAACATTCAGTACTTC.

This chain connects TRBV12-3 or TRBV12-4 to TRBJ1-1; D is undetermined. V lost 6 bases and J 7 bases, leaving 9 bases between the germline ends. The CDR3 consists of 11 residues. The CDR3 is CASSRISEAFF. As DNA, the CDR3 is TGTGCCAGCAGCCGGATAAGTGAAGCTTTCTTT.

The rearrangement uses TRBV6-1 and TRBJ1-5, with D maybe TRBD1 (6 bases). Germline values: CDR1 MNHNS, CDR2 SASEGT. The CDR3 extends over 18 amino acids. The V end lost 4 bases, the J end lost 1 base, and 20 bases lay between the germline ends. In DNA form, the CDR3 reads TGTGCCAGCAGTGTTAGTCCCGCCAGGGGAACGAGCAATCAGCCCCAGCATTTT. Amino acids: CASSVSPARGTSNQPQHF.